This is a list of T cell receptor beta chains from one sample in a study of OX40 agonist ivuxolimab in advanced cancers. TCRdb keeps only in-frame clones here, not all; method: immunoSEQ multiplex PCR. The table lists roughly 30,000 clones, roughly 90% of them singletons, with about 26% in the top ten. Specimen: CD4+ or CD8+ T cells sorted from blood, collected in a trial of the OX40 agonist ivuxolimab. The source of these receptors is an adult with an advanced solid tumor such as melanoma, head and neck, liver or kidney cancer. Each CDR3 is given with its conserved first and last residue. Each record gives: V gene, J gene, clone size, CDR3 length, D gene, CDR3 DNA, CDR3 protein. The D gene is left open where the match is weak. Where a row states a size, it is once, few, many or the class of an expanded clone; other rows omit it.

TRBV14,TRBJ2-2,NA,18,TRBD1,TGTGCCAGCAGCCAAACCACCCCCGGGACAGTACGGCCCGGGGAGCTGTTTTTT,CASSQTTPGTVRPGELFF
TRBV9,TRBJ2-1,NA,12,NA,TGTGCCAGCAGCACCTCTAGTCCTGAGCAGTTCTTC,CASSTSSPEQFF
TRBV11-2,TRBJ1-2,once,11,NA,TGTGCCAGCAGCTCCTCCGGAGACTACACCTTC,CASSSSGDYTF
TRBV30,TRBJ2-5,NA,13,NA,TGTGCCTGGCTCGGCGGGCCCCAAGAGACCCAGTACTTC,CAWLGGPQETQYF
TRBV14,TRBJ2-7,NA,15,NA,TGTGCCAGCAGCTGGACGGACAGCCCTTATCGGGAGCAGTACTTC,CASSWTDSPYREQYF
TRBV4-1,TRBJ2-7,NA,16,NA,TGCGCCAGCAGCCAAGATCGGACAGATAGCTCCTACGAGCAGTACTTC,CASSQDRTDSSYEQYF
TRBV7-2,TRBJ2-3,NA,16,NA,TGTGCCAGCAGCTTAAGAGCTCCCCCATCGATGGATACGCAGTATTTT,CASSLRAPPSMDTQYF
TRBV19,TRBJ1-1,NA,12,TRBD1,TGTGCCAGTAGGACAGGGGAAACTGAAGCTTTCTTT,CASRTGETEAFF
TRBV2,TRBJ2-1,NA,15,NA,TGTGCCAGCAGGGTGTCTATATTCTTTGATGGTGAGCAGTTCTTC,CASRVSIFFDGEQFF
TRBV6-5,TRBJ1-2,NA,15,NA,TGTGCCAGCAGTTACTCTGCGGGGGTTAACTATGGCTACACCTTC,CASSYSAGVNYGYTF
TRBV2,TRBJ2-7,NA,12,NA,TGTGCCAGCAGCGGGACGTCAGGCGAGCAGTACTTC,CASSGTSGEQYF
TRBV5-6,TRBJ1-5,NA,15,NA,TGTGCCAGCAGCCTTTCTACAGACGGGTTTCAGCCCCAGCATTTT,CASSLSTDGFQPQHF
TRBV11-2,TRBJ2-3,NA,15,TRBD2,TGTGCCAGCAGCTTAGCGGGGGGGTTCACAGATACGCAGTATTTT,CASSLAGGFTDTQYF
TRBV30,TRBJ1-5,NA,13,NA,TGTGCCTGGAGTGGATGGGAAAATCAGCCCCAGCATTTT,CAWSGWENQPQHF
TRBV2,TRBJ2-2,NA,14,TRBD1,TGTGCCAGCACAGGGGGCACGGGAACCGGGGAGCTGTTTTTT,CASTGGTGTGELFF
TRBV4-3,TRBJ2-7,NA,15,NA,TGCGCCAGCAGCCAAGATGCAGGGGTTACCTACGAGCAGTACTTC,CASSQDAGVTYEQYF